These 5 T cell receptor beta chains were all obtained from the same sample, sequenced in a study of T-cell memory formation after mild COVID-19. TCRdb processed the 5' RACE reads anew with MiXCR; each CDR3 protein has one entry. The data contain 250,000 or so distinct CDR3 sequences, about a sixth of them singletons. Sequences were obtained from PBMCs or a T cell subset sorted from them (not recorded which). The source is a man aged 18 to 30 who had mild COVID-19 (a few samples of this study predate the infection). Cell type and time point are not known.

This clonotype was observed a few times. The chain is built from TRBV5-1 and TRBJ1-2, with D unresolved. The V gene's germline CDR1 is SGHRS and CDR2 YFSETQ. V lost 0 bases to trimming and J lost 4 bases, with 13 bases between them. The CDR3 has 15 residues. The CDR3 spells CASSLAGVPGYGYTF. The CDR3, as DNA: TGCGCCAGCAGCTTGGCCGGGGTCCCCGGCTATGGCTACACCTTC.

This clonotype has a handful of counts. The chain combines TRBV6-2 or TRBV6-3 with TRBJ2-5; the D is unclear. V lost 5 bases, J lost 2 bases, and 12 bases lay in between. Germline V gene lookup returns CDR1 MNHEY and CDR2 SVGEGT. The CDR3 covers 14 residues. The CDR3 DNA follows: TGTGCCAGCAGTCTATCACTTGAGCAAGAGACCCAGTACTTC. Residues: CASSLSLEQETQYF.

A few counts support this clonotype. V usage is TRBV5-1 and J usage is TRBJ1-1, with TRBD1 as a possible D gene (6 bases). Deletions cut 4 bases from V and 3 bases from J, with 13 bases between. The CDR3 length is 14 residues. The V gene's germline CDR1 is SGHRS and CDR2 YFSETQ. The CDR3 DNA is TGCGCCAGCAGCCCAGGGGAGCGGTACACTGAAGCTTTCTTT. Translating gives CASSPGERYTEAFF.

The CDR3 sequence is CASSNDRNPLYGYTF. Written as DNA, the CDR3 is TGTGCCAGCAGCAACGACAGGAACCCTCTCTATGGCTACACCTTC. The chain couples TRBV6-6 to TRBJ1-2; possibly TRBD1 for D (6 bases). Germline V gene lookup returns CDR1 MNHNY and CDR2 SVGAGI (reference sequence). V dropped 6 bases and J dropped 4 bases, with 18 bases sitting between them. CDR3 length equals 15 residues.

V and J are TRBV7-9 and TRBJ2-5; D gene uncertain. The CDR3 contains 15 residues. Germline loops: CDR1 SEHNR, CDR2 FQNEAQ (reference sequence). V was shortened by 5 bases and J by 3 bases, with 16 bases between the two germline ends. CDR3 DNA: TGTGCCAGCAGCCACCCCGGACGGATCGAAGAGACCCAGTACTTC. It codes for CASSHPGRIEETQYF.